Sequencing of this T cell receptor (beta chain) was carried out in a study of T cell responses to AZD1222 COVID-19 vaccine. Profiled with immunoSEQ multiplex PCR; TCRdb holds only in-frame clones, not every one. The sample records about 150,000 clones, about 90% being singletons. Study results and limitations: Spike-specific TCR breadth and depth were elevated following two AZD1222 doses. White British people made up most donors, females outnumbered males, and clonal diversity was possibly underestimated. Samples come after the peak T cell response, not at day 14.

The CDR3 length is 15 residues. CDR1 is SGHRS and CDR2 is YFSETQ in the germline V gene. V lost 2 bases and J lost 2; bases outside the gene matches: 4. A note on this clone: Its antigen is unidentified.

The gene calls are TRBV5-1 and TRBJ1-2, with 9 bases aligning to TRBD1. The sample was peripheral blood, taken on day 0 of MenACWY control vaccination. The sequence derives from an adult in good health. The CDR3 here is CASSFRDRENYGYTF. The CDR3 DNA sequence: TGCGCCAGCAGCTTCCGGGACAGGGAGAACTATGGCTACACCTTC.